This T cell receptor beta chain was recorded in a study of blood T cell repertoires in COVID-19. Overall study: Acute and convalescent COVID-19 specimens originated in the United States, Italy and Spain. The cDNA or gDNA used as material had been derived from T cells, B-cell-depleted T cells, or PBMCs.

The germline V and J ends were trimmed by 2 bases and 3 bases, with 16 bases remaining between them. Germline-derived CDR1 and CDR2 are MNHEY and SVGAGI. The CDR3 loop spans 16 amino acids. Assay used: immunoSEQ multiplex PCR; TCRdb lists only in-frame clones, some missing. The table has approximately 99,000 clones, roughly 89% seen once. This TCR came from a man in his 70s with active or convalescent COVID-19. Sequencing used peripheral blood. The chain uses TRBV6-5 and TRBJ1-2; D not resolved. In DNA, the CDR3 is TGTGCCAGCAGTTACCCGTCGCCAGGAGGGCACTATGGCTACACCTTC. Amino acids: CASSYPSPGGHYGYTF.